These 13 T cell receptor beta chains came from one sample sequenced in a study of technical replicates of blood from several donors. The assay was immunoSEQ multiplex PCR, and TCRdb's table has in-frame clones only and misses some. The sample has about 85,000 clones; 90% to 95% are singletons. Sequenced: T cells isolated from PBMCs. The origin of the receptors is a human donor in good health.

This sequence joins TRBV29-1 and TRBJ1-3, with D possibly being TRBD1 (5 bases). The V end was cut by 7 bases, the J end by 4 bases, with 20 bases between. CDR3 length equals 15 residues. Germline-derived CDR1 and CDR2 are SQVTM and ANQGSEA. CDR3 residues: CSAAGQGKRGNTIYF. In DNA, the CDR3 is TGCAGCGCCGCCGGCCAGGGAAAAAGGGGAAACACCATATATTTT.

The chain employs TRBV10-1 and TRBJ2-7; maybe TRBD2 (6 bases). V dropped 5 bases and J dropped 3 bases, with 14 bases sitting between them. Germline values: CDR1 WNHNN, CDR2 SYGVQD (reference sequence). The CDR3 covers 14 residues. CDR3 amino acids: CASSSGEVGYEQYF. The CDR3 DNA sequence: TGCGCCAGCAGTTCGGGGGAGGTCGGCTACGAGCAGTACTTC.

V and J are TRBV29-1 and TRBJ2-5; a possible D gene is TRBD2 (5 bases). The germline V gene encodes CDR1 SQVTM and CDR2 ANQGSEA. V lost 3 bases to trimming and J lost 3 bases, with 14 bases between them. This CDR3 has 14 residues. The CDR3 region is CSVERNWGEETQYF. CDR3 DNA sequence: TGCAGCGTTGAGAGGAATTGGGGAGAAGAGACCCAGTACTTC. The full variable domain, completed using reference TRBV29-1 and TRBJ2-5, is SAVISQKPSRDICQRGTSLTIQCQVDSQVTMMFWYRQQPGQSLTLIATANQGSEATYESGFVIDKFPISRPNLTFSTLTVSNMSPEDSSIYLCSVERNWGEETQYFGPGTRLLVL.

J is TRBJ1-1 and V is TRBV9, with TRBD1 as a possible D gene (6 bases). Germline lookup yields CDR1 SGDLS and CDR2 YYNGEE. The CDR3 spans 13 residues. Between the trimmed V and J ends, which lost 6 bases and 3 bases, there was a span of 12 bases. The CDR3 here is CASNRGGDTEAFF. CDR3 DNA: TGTGCCAGCAACAGAGGGGGGGACACTGAAGCTTTCTTT.

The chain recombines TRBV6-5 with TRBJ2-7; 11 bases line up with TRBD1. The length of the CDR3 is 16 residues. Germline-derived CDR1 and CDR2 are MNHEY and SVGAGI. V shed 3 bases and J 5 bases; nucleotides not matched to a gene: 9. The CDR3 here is CASSYAGTGGRNEQYF. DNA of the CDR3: TGTGCCAGCAGTTATGCCGGGACAGGGGGTAGGAACGAGCAGTACTTC.

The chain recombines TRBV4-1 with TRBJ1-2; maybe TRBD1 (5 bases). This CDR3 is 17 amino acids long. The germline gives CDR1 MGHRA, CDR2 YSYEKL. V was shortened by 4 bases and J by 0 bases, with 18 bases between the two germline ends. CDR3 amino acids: CASSLPGRKGPNYGYTF. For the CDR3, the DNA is TGCGCCAGCAGCCTGCCCGGCAGAAAGGGGCCTAACTATGGCTACACCTTC.

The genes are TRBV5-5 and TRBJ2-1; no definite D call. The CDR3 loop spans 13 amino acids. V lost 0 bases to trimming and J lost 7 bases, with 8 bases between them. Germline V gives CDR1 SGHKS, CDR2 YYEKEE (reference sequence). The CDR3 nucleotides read TGTGCCAGCAGCTTGGGTAGCCCAAATGAGCAGTTCTTC. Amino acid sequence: CASSLGSPNEQFF.

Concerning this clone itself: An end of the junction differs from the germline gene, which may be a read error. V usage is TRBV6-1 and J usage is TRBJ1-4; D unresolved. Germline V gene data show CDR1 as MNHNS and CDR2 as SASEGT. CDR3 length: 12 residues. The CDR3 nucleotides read TGTGCCAGCACCCAACCTAAAGAAAAACTGTTTTTT. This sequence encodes CASTQPKEKLFF.

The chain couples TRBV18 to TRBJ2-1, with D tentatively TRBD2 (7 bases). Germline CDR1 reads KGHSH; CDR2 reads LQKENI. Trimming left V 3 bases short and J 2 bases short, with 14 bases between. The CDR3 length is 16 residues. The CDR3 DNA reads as TGTGCCAGCTCACCCCCAAGGGGGGGCGCCTACAATGAGCAGTTCTTC. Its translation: CASSPPRGGAYNEQFF. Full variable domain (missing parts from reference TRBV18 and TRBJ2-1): NAGVMQNPRHLVRRRGQEARLRCSPMKGHSHVYWYRQLPEEGLKFMVYLQKENIIDESGMPKERFSAEFPKEGPSILRIQQVVRGDSAAYFCASSPPRGGAYNEQFFGPGTRLTVL.

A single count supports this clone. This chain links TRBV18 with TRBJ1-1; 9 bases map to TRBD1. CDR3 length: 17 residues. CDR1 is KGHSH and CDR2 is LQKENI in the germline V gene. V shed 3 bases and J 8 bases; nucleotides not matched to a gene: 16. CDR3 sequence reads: CASSPKKGWTGDEEAFF. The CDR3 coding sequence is TGTGCCAGCTCACCGAAAAAAGGTTGGACAGGGGATGAGGAAGCTTTCTTT.

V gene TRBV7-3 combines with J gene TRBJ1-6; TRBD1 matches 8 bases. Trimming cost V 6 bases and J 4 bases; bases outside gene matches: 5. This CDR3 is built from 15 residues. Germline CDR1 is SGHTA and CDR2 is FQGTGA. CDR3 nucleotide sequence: TGTGCCAGCAGTGGGACAGGAGAGTATAATTCACCCCTCCACTTT. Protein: CASSGTGEYNSPLHF.

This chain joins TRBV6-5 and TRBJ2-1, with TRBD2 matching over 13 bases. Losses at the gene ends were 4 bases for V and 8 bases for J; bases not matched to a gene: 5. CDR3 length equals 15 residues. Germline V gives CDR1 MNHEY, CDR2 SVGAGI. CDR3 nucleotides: TGTGCCAGCAGTTTCACTAGCGGGGGGGCTTATGAGCAGTTCTTC. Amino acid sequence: CASSFTSGGAYEQFF.

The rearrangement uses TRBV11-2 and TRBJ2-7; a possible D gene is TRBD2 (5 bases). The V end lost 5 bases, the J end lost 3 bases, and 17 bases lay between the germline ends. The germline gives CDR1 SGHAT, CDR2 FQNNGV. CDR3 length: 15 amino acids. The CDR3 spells CASSHGPGSDYEQYF. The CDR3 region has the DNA TGTGCCAGCAGCCACGGGCCGGGGTCCGACTACGAGCAGTACTTC.